Below are 21 T cell receptor beta chains sequenced from a single sample in a study of T cells in narcolepsy. Sequencing was performed with immunoSEQ multiplex PCR; in TCRdb, only in-frame clones are kept and a portion is missing. This sample has approximately 25,000 clones, with approximately 80% found just once. Sequenced: CD45RA- memory CD4+ T cells from PBMCs. These receptors were obtained from a human donor with narcolepsy.

The rearrangement links TRBV7-2 to TRBJ1-4, with D unresolved. With 5 bases removed from V and 3 bases from J, the gap between germline ends came to 16 bases. The CDR3 is made up of 16 amino acids. Germline V gene lookup returns CDR1 SGHTA and CDR2 FQGNSA. This CDR3 reads CASSGEYGRANEKLFF. Written as DNA, the CDR3 is TGTGCCAGCAGCGGAGAATACGGGCGGGCTAATGAAAAACTGTTTTTT.

V and J are TRBV9 and TRBJ1-5; TRBD1 agrees at 10 bases. Germline CDR1 is SGDLS and CDR2 is YYNGEE. The CDR3 contains 15 residues. The V gene end was trimmed by 3 bases and the J gene end by 7 bases; junction bases not matched to a gene: 7. The CDR3 here is CASSAFDRGHQPQHF. CDR3 in DNA: TGTGCCAGCAGCGCCTTTGACAGGGGGCACCAGCCCCAGCATTTT.

CDR3 amino acids: CASSLPPWTRTREQYF. CDR3 DNA sequence: TGTGCCAGCAGCTTACCGCCGTGGACTAGAACGAGGGAGCAGTACTTC. V and J are TRBV11-2 and TRBJ2-5, with 7 bases lining up with TRBD2. This CDR3 contains 16 residues. The V gene's germline CDR1 is SGHAT and CDR2 FQNNGV. V lost 2 bases to trimming and J lost 11 bases; unmatched junction nucleotides: 17.

The chain is built from TRBV9 and TRBJ2-1; maybe TRBD2 (5 bases). Between the trimmed V and J ends, which lost 4 bases and 9 bases, there was a span of 14 bases. Germline CDR1 SGDLS, CDR2 YYNGEE. This CDR3 has 13 amino acids. Here the CDR3 reads CASSSTRVGEQFF. The CDR3 DNA reads TGTGCCAGCAGCTCAACTAGGGTCGGTGAGCAGTTCTTC.

The chain uses TRBV5-6 and TRBJ1-4, with D unclear. V lost 4 bases and J 2 bases, leaving 9 bases between the germline ends. Per the germline V gene, CDR1 is SGHDT and CDR2 is YYEEEE. CDR3 length: 14 amino acids. The CDR3 DNA reads TGTGCCAGCAGCGAGCAACACACTAATGAAAAACTGTTTTTT. It encodes CASSEQHTNEKLFF.

The J gene is TRBJ2-2, the V gene TRBV14; TRBD2 matches at 9 bases. The germline V gene encodes CDR1 SGHDN and CDR2 FVKESK. This CDR3 spans 19 amino acids. J gave up 5 bases and V 1 base, and 14 bases lay outside the gene matches. CDR3 sequence reads: CASSQVGGRARGDTGELFF. In DNA form, the CDR3 reads TGTGCCAGCAGCCAAGTCGGCGGGAGGGCCCGAGGTGATACCGGGGAGCTGTTTTTT.

This clone was recorded once. The gene calls are TRBV6-5 and TRBJ1-1; D ambiguous. The CDR3 is 13 amino acids. The germline V gene encodes CDR1 MNHEY and CDR2 SVGAGI. V was pared by 4 bases and J by 2 bases, with 8 bases between. The CDR3 sequence is CASSFRVNTEAFF. The CDR3 coding sequence is TGTGCCAGCAGTTTCCGAGTTAACACTGAAGCTTTCTTT.

The chain links TRBV7-9 to TRBJ2-3, with D possibly matching TRBD1 (6 bases). Germline V gene lookup returns CDR1 SEHNR and CDR2 FQNEAQ (reference sequence). The V and J ends lost 7 bases and 0 bases respectively, with 20 bases between them. The CDR3 contains 17 residues. CDR3 amino acids: CASKPGTKTGSTDTQYF. The CDR3 bases are TGTGCCAGCAAACCCGGGACAAAGACGGGGAGCACAGATACGCAGTATTTT.

The V and J genes are TRBV5-5 and TRBJ2-1, with D possibly being TRBD2 (5 bases). V was trimmed by 4 bases and J by 7 bases, leaving 12 bases between them. Germline V gene lookup returns CDR1 SGHKS and CDR2 YYEKEE (reference sequence). The CDR3 length is 13 residues. Here the CDR3 reads CASSLGVQNEQFF. For the CDR3, the DNA is TGTGCCAGCAGCCTGGGAGTCCAAAATGAGCAGTTCTTC.

In this sample, this clone turned up once. This rearrangement joins TRBV6-5 to TRBJ1-4, with D perhaps matching TRBD1 (5 bases). The CDR3 sequence is 13 residues long. V lost 6 bases, J lost 8 bases, and 13 bases lay in between. Germline V lookup: CDR1 MNHEY, CDR2 SVGAGI. The CDR3 reads CASSARGREKLFF. As DNA, the CDR3 is TGTGCCAGCAGCGCTAGGGGACGGGAAAAACTGTTTTTT.

The chain joins TRBV19 to TRBJ2-3; D not certain. This CDR3 is built from 13 residues. Germline V gene lookup returns CDR1 LNHDA and CDR2 SQIVND (reference sequence). Trimming removed 6 bases from V and 2 bases from J, with 9 bases in between. The CDR3, as DNA: TGTGCCAGTAGGACAACCCTCACAGATACGCAGTATTTT. The encoded protein is CASRTTLTDTQYF. Based on the CDR3 plus reference TRBV19 and TRBJ2-3, the full variable domain is DGGITQSPKYLFRKEGQNVTLSCEQNLNHDAMYWYRQDPGQGLRLIYYSQIVNDFQKGDIAEGYSVSREKKESFPLTVTSAQKNPTAFYLCASRTTLTDTQYFGPGTRLTVL.

The J gene is TRBJ2-2, the V gene TRBV10-3, with 7 bases fitting TRBD1. Germline V CDR1 and CDR2: ENHRY, SYGVKD. The CDR3 totals 16 residues. V dropped 0 bases and J dropped 4; count of bases not matched to a gene: 5. The CDR3 spells CAISESPGQSTGELFF. As DNA, the CDR3 is TGTGCCATCAGTGAGTCCCCGGGACAGTCCACCGGGGAGCTGTTTTTT.

The chain links TRBV5-6 to TRBJ1-2, with D tentatively TRBD1 (5 bases). V lost 4 bases and J 8 bases, leaving 15 bases between the germline ends. Per the germline V gene, CDR1 is SGHDT and CDR2 is YYEEEE. The CDR3 sequence is 13 residues long. The CDR3 bases are TGTGCCAGCAGCCCGACCTCCAAGGGGGGCTACACCTTC. This codes for CASSPTSKGGYTF.

The chain combines TRBV6-6 with TRBJ1-1; 9 bases align to TRBD1. The CDR3 totals 14 residues. CDR1 and CDR2 (germline): MNHNY, SVGAGI (reference sequence). The ends lost 4 bases at V and 6 bases at J; junction bases unmatched: 6. Written as DNA, the CDR3 is TGTGCCAGCAGTTCGGACAGGGGTTACCCTGAAGCTTTCTTT. Protein product: CASSSDRGYPEAFF.

The chain combines TRBV7-8 with TRBJ1-4, with a weak D call TRBD1 (6 bases). The CDR3 is made up of 14 amino acids. With 0 bases removed from V and 8 bases from J, the gap between germline ends came to 10 bases. Per germline, CDR1 SGHVS and CDR2 FQNEAQ. The CDR3 DNA sequence: TGTGCCAGCAGCTTAGCAGGGACACTGGAAAAACTGTTTTTT. Translation gives CASSLAGTLEKLFF.

This clone came up once. The rearrangement joins TRBV7-2 to TRBJ2-7, with D maybe TRBD2 (5 bases). Trimming stripped 6 bases from V and 0 bases from J, with 6 bases between. The CDR3 runs 12 residues. From germline, CDR1 is SGHTA and CDR2 FQGNSA. CDR3 DNA: TGTGCCAGCAGGGACTTCTCCTACGAGCAGTACTTC. This codes for CASRDFSYEQYF.

This clone was observed once. CDR3 nucleotides: TGCAGTGCTTGGACAGCCTATGGCTACACCTTC. The encoded protein is CSAWTAYGYTF. The J gene is TRBJ1-2, the V gene TRBV20-1; D might be TRBD1 (6 bases). Germline CDR1 DFQATT, CDR2 SNEGSKA (reference sequence). Trimming stripped 5 bases from V and 4 bases from J, with 8 bases between. The CDR3 runs 11 residues.

The chain is built from TRBV11-3 and TRBJ1-6; 8 bases are a match to TRBD1. This CDR3 contains 14 residues. The germline V gene has CDR1 SGHNT and CDR2 YENEEA. Trimming removed 5 bases from V and 7 bases from J; junction bases left unmatched: 4. The CDR3 spells CASSLTGGNSPLHF. In DNA form, the CDR3 reads TGTGCCAGCAGCCTAACAGGGGGGAATTCACCCCTCCACTTT.

This clone appeared once. The chain links TRBV4-1 to TRBJ2-5; D remains unclear. The CDR3 sequence is 15 residues long. Germline-derived CDR1 and CDR2 are MGHRA and YSYEKL. Deletions cut 0 bases from V and 1 base from J, with 9 bases between. CDR3 DNA: TGCGCCAGCAGCCAAGATCACGGCAGCCAAGAGACCCAGTACTTC. It yields the protein CASSQDHGSQETQYF.

V is TRBV11-2 and J is TRBJ2-7; no reliable D call. CDR3 length: 15 amino acids. CDR1 is SGHAT, CDR2 FQNNGV, per germline. V dropped 4 bases and J dropped 2 bases, with 15 bases sitting between them. The CDR3 region has the DNA TGTGCCAGCAGCTCCTTAAGCCTAAGACCCTACGAGCAGTACTTC. Protein: CASSSLSLRPYEQYF.

The V call is TRBV6-1, the J call TRBJ1-1; no firm D call. CDR1 and CDR2 (germline): MNHNS, SASEGT. The CDR3 length is 15 residues. Deletions cut 6 bases from V and 7 bases from J, with 21 bases between. The CDR3 DNA is TGTGCCAGCAGCCCATCCCTGGACCACCGCCATGAAGCTTTCTTT. This codes for CASSPSLDHRHEAFF.